The table lists the clone carrying this TCR beta chain with many counts. Its antigen is currently unknown. This entry comes from a study of T cells after yellow fever vaccination. Across the study: For low cell numbers, libraries were made with SMART-Seq v4 Ultra Low Input.

The V end was cut by 3 bases, the J end by 0 bases, with 4 bases between. The CDR3 covers 13 residues. In germline, CDR1 is SGHRS, CDR2 YFSETQ. TCRdb independently ran MiXCR on the 5' RACE reads; one entry per CDR3 protein. Of under 200,000 distinct CDR3 sequences listed, 6% to 7.5% are singletons. Overall study findings and caveats: Clonotypes found in both CD4 and CD8 compartments made up a small share. Boosting was followed by the reappearance of most primary-vaccination clones (about 97% CD4, around 90% CD8).

The chain links TRBV5-1 to TRBJ1-5; no clear D. Sample: CD4+ T cells sorted from PBMCs, taken 5 to 6 days after the first yellow fever vaccination. The sequence came from a man between 18 and 35 years old who received the YFV17D yellow fever vaccine. CDR3 in amino acids: CASSWDSNQPQHF. In nucleotides, the CDR3 is TGCGCCAGCAGCTGGGATAGCAATCAGCCCCAGCATTTT.